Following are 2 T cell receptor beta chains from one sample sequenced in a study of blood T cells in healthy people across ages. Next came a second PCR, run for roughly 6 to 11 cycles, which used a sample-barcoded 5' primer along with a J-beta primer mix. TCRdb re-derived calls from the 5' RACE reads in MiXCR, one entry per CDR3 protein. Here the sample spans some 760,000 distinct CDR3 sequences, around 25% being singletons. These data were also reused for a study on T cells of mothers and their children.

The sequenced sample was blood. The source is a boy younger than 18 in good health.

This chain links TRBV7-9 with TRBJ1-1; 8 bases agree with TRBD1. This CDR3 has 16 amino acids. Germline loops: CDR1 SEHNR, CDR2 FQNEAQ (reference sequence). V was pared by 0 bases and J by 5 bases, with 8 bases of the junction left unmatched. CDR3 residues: CASSLAGTGRQTEAFF. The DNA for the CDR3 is TGTGCCAGCAGCTTAGCTGGGACAGGCCGCCAGACTGAAGCTTTCTTT.

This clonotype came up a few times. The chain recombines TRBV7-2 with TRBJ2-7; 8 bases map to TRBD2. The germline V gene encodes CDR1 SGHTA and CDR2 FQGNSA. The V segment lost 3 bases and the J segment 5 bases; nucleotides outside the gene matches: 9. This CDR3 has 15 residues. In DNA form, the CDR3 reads TGTGCCAGCAGCTTCTCAGCGGGAGTGAGAAACGAGCAGTACTTC. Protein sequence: CASSFSAGVRNEQYF. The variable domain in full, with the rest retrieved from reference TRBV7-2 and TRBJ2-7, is GAGVSQSPSNKVTEKGKDVELRCDPISGHTALYWYRQSLGQGLEFLIYFQGNSAPDKSGLPSDRFSAERTGGSVSTLTIQRTQQEDSAVYLCASSFSAGVRNEQYFGPGTRLTVT.